This T cell receptor beta chain came from a study of blood T cells in healthy people across ages. General study results and limits: Considered underestimates were the diversity estimates obtained from one million T cells.

The CDR3 length is 13 residues. Trimming pared 4 bases from V and 5 bases from J, leaving 12 bases between. Germline assignment: CDR1 MNHEY and CDR2 SMNVEV (reference sequence). Primed by a sample-barcoded 5' primer and a J-beta primer mix, a second PCR proceeded for about 6 to 12 cycles. TCRdb re-analysed the 5' RACE reads in MiXCR, keeping a single row per CDR3 protein. The sample records hundreds of thousands of distinct CDR3 sequences, 40% to 65% being singletons. Regarding this clonotype: Its antigen is unidentified.

The specimen was blood. The chain has TRBV27 and TRBJ2-7; weak D call: TRBD1 (5 bases). This TCR was recovered from a man at least 80 years old in good health. The CDR3 DNA reads as TGTGCCAGCAGTTCTCTAGGGGTCGACGAGCAGTACTTC. Its protein product is CASSSLGVDEQYF.